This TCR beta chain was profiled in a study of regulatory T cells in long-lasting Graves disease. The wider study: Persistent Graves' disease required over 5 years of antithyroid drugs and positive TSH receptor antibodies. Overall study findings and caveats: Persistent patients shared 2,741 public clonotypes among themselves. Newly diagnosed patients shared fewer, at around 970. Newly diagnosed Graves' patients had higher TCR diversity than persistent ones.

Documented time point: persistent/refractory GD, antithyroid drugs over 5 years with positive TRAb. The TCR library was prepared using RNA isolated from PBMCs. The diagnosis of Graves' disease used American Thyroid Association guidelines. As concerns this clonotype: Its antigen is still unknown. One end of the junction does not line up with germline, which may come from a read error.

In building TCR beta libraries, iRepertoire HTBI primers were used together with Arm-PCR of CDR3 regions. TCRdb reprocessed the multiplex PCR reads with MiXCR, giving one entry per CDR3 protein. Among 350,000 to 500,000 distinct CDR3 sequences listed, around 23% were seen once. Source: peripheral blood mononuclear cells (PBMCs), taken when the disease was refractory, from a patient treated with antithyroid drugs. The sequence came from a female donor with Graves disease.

The chain's CDR3 is CASSVDRLEQFF. CDR3 nucleotide sequence: TGTGCCAGCAGCGTAGATCGACTGGAGCAGTTCTTC. V usage is TRBV11-2 and J usage is TRBJ2-1, with D uncertain. The CDR3 is made up of 12 amino acids. Germline V CDR1 and CDR2: SGHAT, FQNNGV. The variable domain in full, with the rest retrieved from reference TRBV11-2 and TRBJ2-1, is EAGVAQSPRYKIIEKRQSVAFWCNPISGHATLYWYQQILGQGPKLLIQFQNNGVVDDSQLPKDRFSAERLKGVDSTLKIQPAKLEDSAVYLCASSVDRLEQFFGPGTRLTVL.